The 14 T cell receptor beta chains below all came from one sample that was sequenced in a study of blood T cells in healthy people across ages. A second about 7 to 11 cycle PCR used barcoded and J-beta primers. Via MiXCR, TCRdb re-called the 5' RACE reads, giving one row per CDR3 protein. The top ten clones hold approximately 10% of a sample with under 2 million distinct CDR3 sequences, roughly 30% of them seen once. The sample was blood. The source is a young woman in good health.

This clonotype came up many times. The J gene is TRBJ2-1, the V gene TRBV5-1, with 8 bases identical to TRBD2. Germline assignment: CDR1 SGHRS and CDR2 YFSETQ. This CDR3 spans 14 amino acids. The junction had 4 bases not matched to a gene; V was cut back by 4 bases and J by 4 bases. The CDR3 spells CASSQGLEYNEQFF. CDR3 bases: TGCGCCAGCAGCCAGGGACTAGAATACAATGAGCAGTTCTTC. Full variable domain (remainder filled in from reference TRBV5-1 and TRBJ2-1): KAGVTQTPRYLIKTRGQQVTLSCSPISGHRSVSWYQQTPGQGLQFLFEYFSETQRNKGNFPGRFSGRQFSNSRSEMNVSTLELGDSALYLCASSQGLEYNEQFFGPGTRLTVL.

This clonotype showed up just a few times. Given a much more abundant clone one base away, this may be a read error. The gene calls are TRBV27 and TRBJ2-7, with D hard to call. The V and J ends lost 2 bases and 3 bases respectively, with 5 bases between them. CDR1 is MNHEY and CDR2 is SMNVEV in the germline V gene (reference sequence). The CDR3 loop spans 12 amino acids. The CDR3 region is CASSLACYEQYF. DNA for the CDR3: TGTGCCAGCAGTTTAGCCTGCTACGAGCAGTACTTC.

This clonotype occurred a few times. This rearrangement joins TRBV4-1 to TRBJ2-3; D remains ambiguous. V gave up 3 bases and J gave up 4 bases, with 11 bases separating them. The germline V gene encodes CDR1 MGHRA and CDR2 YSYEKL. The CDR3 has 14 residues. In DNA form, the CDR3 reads TGCGCCAGCAGCCACCCCGCCCGTGCAGATACGCAGTATTTT. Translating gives CASSHPARADTQYF.

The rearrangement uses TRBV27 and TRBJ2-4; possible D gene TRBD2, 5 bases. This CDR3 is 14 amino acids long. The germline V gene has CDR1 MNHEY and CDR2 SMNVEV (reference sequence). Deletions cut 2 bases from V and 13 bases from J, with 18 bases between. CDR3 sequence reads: CASSLGGGPLEQYF. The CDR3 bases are TGTGCCAGCAGTTTAGGCGGAGGTCCCTTAGAGCAGTACTTC.

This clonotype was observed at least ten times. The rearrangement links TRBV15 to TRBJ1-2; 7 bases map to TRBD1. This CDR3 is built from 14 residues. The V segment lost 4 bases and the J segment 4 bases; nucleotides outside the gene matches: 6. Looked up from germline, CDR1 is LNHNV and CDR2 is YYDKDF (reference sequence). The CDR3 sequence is CATSTLGTAYGYTF. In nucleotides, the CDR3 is TGTGCCACCAGCACATTAGGGACAGCCTATGGCTACACCTTC.

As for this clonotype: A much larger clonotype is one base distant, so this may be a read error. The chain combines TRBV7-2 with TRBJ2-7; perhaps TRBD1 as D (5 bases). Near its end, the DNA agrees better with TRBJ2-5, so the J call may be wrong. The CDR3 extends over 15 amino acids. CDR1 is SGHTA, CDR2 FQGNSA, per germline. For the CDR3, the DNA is TGTGCCAGCAGCCCAACGATTGCAGGGATCGAGACCCAGTACTTC. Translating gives CASSPTIAGIETQYF.

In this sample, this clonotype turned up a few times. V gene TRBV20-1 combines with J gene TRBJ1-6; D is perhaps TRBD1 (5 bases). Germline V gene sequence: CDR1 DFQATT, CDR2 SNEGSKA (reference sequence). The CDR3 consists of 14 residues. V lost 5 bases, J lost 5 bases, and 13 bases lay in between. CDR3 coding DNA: TGCAGTGCTCATCAGGGTATCCATAATTCACCCCTCCACTTT. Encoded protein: CSAHQGIHNSPLHF.

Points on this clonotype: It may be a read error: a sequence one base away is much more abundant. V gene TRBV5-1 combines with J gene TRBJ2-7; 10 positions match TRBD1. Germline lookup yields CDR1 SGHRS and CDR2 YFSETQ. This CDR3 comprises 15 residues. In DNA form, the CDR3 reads TGCGCCTGCAGCTTAGGGACAGGGGCAGGTTCCGAGCAGTACTTC. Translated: CACSLGTGAGSEQYF.

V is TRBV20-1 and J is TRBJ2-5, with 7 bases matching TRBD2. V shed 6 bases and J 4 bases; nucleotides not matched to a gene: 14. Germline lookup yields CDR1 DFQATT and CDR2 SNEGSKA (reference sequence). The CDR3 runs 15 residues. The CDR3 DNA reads TGCAGTGCCGAGATCTGGGGGGAGGGCCGAGAGACCCAGTACTTC. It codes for CSAEIWGEGRETQYF.

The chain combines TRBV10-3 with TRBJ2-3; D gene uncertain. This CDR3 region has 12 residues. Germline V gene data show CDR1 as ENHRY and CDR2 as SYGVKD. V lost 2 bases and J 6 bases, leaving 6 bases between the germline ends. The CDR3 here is CAISETRDTQYF. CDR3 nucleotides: TGTGCCATCAGTGAGACGAGGGATACGCAGTATTTT.

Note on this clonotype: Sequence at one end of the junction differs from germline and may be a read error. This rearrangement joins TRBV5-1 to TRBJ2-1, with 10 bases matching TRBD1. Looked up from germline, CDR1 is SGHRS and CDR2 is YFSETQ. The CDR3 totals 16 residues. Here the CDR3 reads CASSLSGTGAYNKQFF. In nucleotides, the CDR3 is TGCGCCAGCAGCTTATCCGGGACAGGGGCCTACAATAAGCAGTTCTTC.

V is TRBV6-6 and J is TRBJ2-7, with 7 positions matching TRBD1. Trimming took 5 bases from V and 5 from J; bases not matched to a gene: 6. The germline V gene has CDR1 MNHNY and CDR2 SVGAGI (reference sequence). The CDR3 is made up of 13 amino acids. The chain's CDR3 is CASSGDRDHEQYF. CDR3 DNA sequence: TGTGCCAGCAGTGGAGACAGGGATCACGAGCAGTACTTC.

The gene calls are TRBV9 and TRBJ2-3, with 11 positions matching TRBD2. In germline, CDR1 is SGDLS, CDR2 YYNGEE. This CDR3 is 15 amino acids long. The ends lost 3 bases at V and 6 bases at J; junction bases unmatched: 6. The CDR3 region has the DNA TGTGCCAGCAGCGGGACTAGCGGGCCGTCGGATACGCAGTATTTT. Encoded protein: CASSGTSGPSDTQYF.

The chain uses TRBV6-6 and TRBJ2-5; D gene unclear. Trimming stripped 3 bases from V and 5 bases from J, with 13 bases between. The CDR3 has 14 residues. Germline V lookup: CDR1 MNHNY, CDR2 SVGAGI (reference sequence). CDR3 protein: CASSYSQTFETQYF. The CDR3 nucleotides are TGTGCCAGCAGTTATTCACAGACTTTTGAGACCCAGTACTTC.